This T cell receptor (beta chain) was documented in a study of blood T cell repertoires in COVID-19. Study-level information: Samples taken during acute and convalescent COVID-19 were collected in the United States, Italy and Spain.

Study processing details: Estimation of nucleated cell counts relied on the amplification of reference gene primers. Repertoires were generated with immunoSEQ multiplex PCR, while TCRdb's copy carries only in-frame clones and drops some. V and J calls and clone size are given by that table; D and trimming were obtained from the DNA. The sample includes 450,000 or so clones, roughly 89% of them seen just once. V lost 0 bases and J lost 2; bases outside the gene matches: 7. The CDR3 runs to 17 residues. Germline V gives CDR1 MNHNS, CDR2 SASEGT. The table lists this clone with a few counts. The clonotype comes from a man between 18 and 35 years old with COVID-19, enrolled during active disease. The genes are TRBV6-1 and TRBJ1-5; 7 bases are shared with TRBD1. Sequenced: peripheral blood. DNA for the CDR3: TGTGCCAGCAGTGAAGCGCTAAGGGGGCAGCGCAATCAGCCCCAGCATTTT. Protein: CASSEALRGQRNQPQHF.